This entry is about one T cell receptor beta chain. The treatment denotes: roughly 20 received Ad26.COV2.S at low or high dose, single or two shots; about 5 received placebo; per-sample allocation not given. Specimen acquisition occurred on day 63 following the initial vaccine or placebo injection. It was Wuhan-strain SARS-CoV-2 spike that the Ad26 vaccine vector expressed. These data are taken from a study of Ad26.COV2.S vaccination and SARS-CoV-2 variants. J lost 2 bases, V lost 0 bases, and 6 bases had no gene match. The CDR3 extends over 16 amino acids. Germline lookup yields CDR1 MNHEY and CDR2 SVGAGI. Libraries were prepared by immunoSEQ multiplex PCR; TCRdb keeps only in-frame clonotypes and omits some of them. The repertoire consists of 290,000 or so clones, with about 87% occurring once and the leading ten covering roughly 3.5%.

This chain joins TRBV6-5 and TRBJ1-2; 7 nucleotides agree with TRBD1. The sample in question was peripheral blood, obtained in a trial of Ad26.COV2.S vaccine versus placebo. This receptor was identified in a person between 18 and 59 years old who received the Ad26.COV2.S COVID-19 vaccine or a placebo. The CDR3 sequence: CASSYSVTGLNYGYTF. The CDR3 DNA reads as TGTGCCAGCAGTTACTCGGTGACAGGGTTAAACTATGGCTACACCTTC.